This TCR beta chain stems from a study of blood T cell repertoires in COVID-19. Profiled with immunoSEQ multiplex PCR; TCRdb holds only in-frame clones, not every one. Among about 220,000 clones, about 88% were seen once, and the ten largest hold 2.9%. Trimming stripped 5 bases from V and 2 bases from J, with 19 bases between. CDR1 is MRHNA, CDR2 SNTAGT, per germline. The CDR3 extends over 16 amino acids. This clonotype originated in a man aged 45-65 years who had recovered from COVID-19. V usage is TRBV6-4 and J usage is TRBJ2-7; the D gene is possibly TRBD2 (6 bases). The specimen was peripheral blood. For the CDR3, the DNA is TGTGCCAGCAGTTCTGGTTGGCGGGGACCCCCCTACGAGCAGTACTTC. It encodes CASSSGWRGPPYEQYF.